This T cell receptor beta chain appears in the sequencing data of a study of T cell responses to AZD1222 COVID-19 vaccine. On this clone: Its antigen is as yet unknown.

Trimming at V came to 0 bases and at J to 6 bases, leaving 4 bases not matched to a gene. CDR1 and CDR2 (germline): MNHNY, SVGAGI (reference sequence). CDR3 length: 15 amino acids. The study, taken as a whole, reports: A reported finding is that nearly half of spike-specific TCRs target unmutated variant regions.

Produced via immunoSEQ multiplex PCR; TCRdb's table is partial and in-frame only. The sample includes some 150,000 clones, roughly 90% of them seen just once. This specimen consisted of peripheral blood, obtained 28 days after the second AZD1222 dose. This TCR came from an adult who received the AZD1222 COVID-19 vaccine. The V gene is TRBV6-6, the J gene TRBJ2-1; 8 bases match TRBD1. The CDR3 DNA follows: TGTGCCAGCAGTTACTCGACAGGGGCGGGCAATGAGCAGTTCTTC. Amino acid sequence: CASSYSTGAGNEQFF.